The 32 T cell receptor beta chains listed next were all sequenced from one sample in a study of blood T cell repertoires in COVID-19. Data came from immunoSEQ multiplex PCR; TCRdb stores just in-frame clones and leaves some out. The sample includes more than 200,000 clones, roughly 90% of them seen just once. Sequencing used peripheral blood. Every receptor here comes from an older woman with acute or convalescent COVID-19.

This chain connects TRBV6-5 to TRBJ1-4, with a possible D match to TRBD1 (6 bases). V was cut by 7 bases and J by 6 bases, with 18 bases left in between. This CDR3 has 15 amino acids. Germline V gene sequence: CDR1 MNHEY, CDR2 SVGAGI. The CDR3 reads CASIRPGGGDEKLFF. CDR3 DNA sequence: TGTGCCAGCATCAGGCCGGGCGGGGGCGATGAAAAACTGTTTTTT.

The genes are TRBV28 and TRBJ2-1; a weak D match, TRBD2 (6 bases). The CDR3 length is 13 residues. CDR1 is MDHEN and CDR2 is SYDVKM in the germline V gene. Trimming shortened V by 9 bases and J by 3 bases, and 12 bases separated the two germline ends. The CDR3 loop is CASYSGLYNEQFF. The CDR3 nucleotides read TGTGCCAGTTACTCGGGACTCTACAATGAGCAGTTCTTC.

The rearrangement links TRBV18 to TRBJ2-2; D is possibly TRBD1 (5 bases). Germline CDR1 and CDR2: KGHSH and LQKENI. This CDR3 contains 14 residues. The V end was cut by 3 bases, the J end by 3 bases, with 8 bases between. CDR3 sequence: CASSPDTHTGELFF. The CDR3 region has the DNA TGTGCCAGCTCACCGGACACCCACACCGGGGAGCTGTTTTTT.

This chain joins TRBV18 and TRBJ1-3, with D uncertain. The CDR3 is 15 residues long. V lost 6 bases to trimming and J lost 0 bases, with 12 bases between them. Germline V CDR1 and CDR2: KGHSH, LQKENI. CDR3 region: CASSEQRSSGNTIYF. DNA for the CDR3: TGTGCCAGCTCCGAGCAGCGCAGCTCTGGAAACACCATATATTTT.

In its sample, this clone was seen a few times. The rearrangement uses TRBV25-1 and TRBJ1-5; D uncertain. The CDR3 spans 14 residues. CDR1 and CDR2 (germline): MGHDK, SYGVNS. The germline V and J ends were trimmed by 1 base and 3 bases, with 7 bases remaining between them. CDR3 in amino acids: CASSESGNNQPQHF. The CDR3, as DNA: TGTGCCAGCAGTGAATCGGGGAACAATCAGCCCCAGCATTTT.

V usage is TRBV6-5 and J usage is TRBJ2-2, with TRBD1 matching over 7 bases. This CDR3 region has 16 residues. Germline assignment: CDR1 MNHEY and CDR2 SVGAGI. With 4 bases clipped from V and 4 bases from J, the junction kept 9 bases outside the gene matches. DNA for the CDR3: TGTGCCAGCAGTTCGCCTCGACAGGGACCCACCGGGGAGCTGTTTTTT. Amino acids: CASSSPRQGPTGELFF.

The chain carries TRBV15 and TRBJ1-1, with 11 bases fitting TRBD1. V lost 2 bases to trimming and J lost 1 base; unmatched junction nucleotides: 15. The CDR3 runs 20 residues. CDR1 is LNHNV, CDR2 YYDKDF, per germline (reference sequence). CDR3 in amino acids: CATSRTRLSPGQGANTEAFF. Here the CDR3 DNA reads TGTGCCACCAGCAGAACCCGATTGAGCCCTGGACAGGGGGCGAACACTGAAGCTTTCTTT. Full variable domain (outside the CDR3, taken from reference TRBV15 and TRBJ1-1): DAMVIQNPRYQVTQFGKPVTLSCSQTLNHNVMYWYQQKSSQAPKLLFHYYDKDFNNEADTPDNFQSRRPNTSFCFLDIRSPGLGDTAMYLCATSRTRLSPGQGANTEAFFGQGTRLTVV.

The J gene is TRBJ1-2, the V gene TRBV9; D possibly corresponds to TRBD1 (5 bases). This CDR3 is built from 15 residues. V was pared by 0 bases and J by 4 bases, with 13 bases between. Germline CDR1 and CDR2: SGDLS and YYNGEE. CDR3: CASSVGAGTFYGYTF. The CDR3 bases are TGTGCCAGCAGCGTAGGGGCAGGGACTTTCTATGGCTACACCTTC.

This sequence joins TRBV14 and TRBJ1-3; D is unresolved. V was shortened by 1 base and J by 7 bases, with 11 bases between the two germline ends. CDR1 SGHDN and CDR2 FVKESK come from the germline V gene. The CDR3 sequence is 14 residues long. CDR3 protein: CASSQVPTANTIYF. In DNA, the CDR3 is TGTGCCAGCAGCCAAGTACCGACTGCGAACACCATATATTTT.

In this sample, this clone turned up a few times. The chain employs TRBV12-5 and TRBJ2-7, with D possibly TRBD1 on 5 matching bases. V lost 6 bases, J lost 2 bases, and 20 bases lay in between. The CDR3 totals 16 residues. Germline CDR1 LGHNT, CDR2 FRNRAP. The CDR3 protein is CASGTTDSPQTYEQYF. CDR3 bases: TGTGCTAGTGGAACAACAGACAGCCCGCAAACCTACGAGCAGTACTTC.

This chain uses TRBV19 with TRBJ1-2; TRBD1 might be the D (5 bases). The CDR3 spans 14 residues. V lost 6 bases and J 3 bases, leaving 14 bases between the germline ends. CDR1 LNHDA and CDR2 SQIVND come from the germline V gene (reference sequence). CDR3 DNA: TGTGCCAGTAGATTTTCAGGGTCAGACTATGGCTACACCTTC. As protein: CASRFSGSDYGYTF. Variable domain in full (rest from reference TRBV19 and TRBJ1-2): DGGITQSPKYLFRKEGQNVTLSCEQNLNHDAMYWYRQDPGQGLRLIYYSQIVNDFQKGDIAEGYSVSREKKESFPLTVTSAQKNPTAFYLCASRFSGSDYGYTFGSGTRLTVV.

The genes are TRBV3-1 (or the pseudogene TRBV3-2) and TRBJ2-3, with TRBD2 identical over 7 bases. J lost 0 bases, V lost 1 base, and 4 bases had no gene match. The CDR3 length is 16 residues. Germline V lookup: CDR1 LGHDT, CDR2 YNNKEL (reference sequence). As DNA, the CDR3 is TGTGCCAGCAGCCAAGCGACTAGCCTCAGCACAGATACGCAGTATTTT. Translating gives CASSQATSLSTDTQYF.

This clone was detected a few times. The chain links TRBV19 to TRBJ2-3; the D gene is possibly TRBD2 (6 bases). Trimming removed 7 bases from V and 3 bases from J, with 14 bases in between. The CDR3 runs 14 residues. Germline assignment: CDR1 LNHDA and CDR2 SQIVND (reference sequence). CDR3 DNA sequence: TGTGCCAGTAATTGGCGGAGGGGTACAGATACGCAGTATTTT. Its protein product is CASNWRRGTDTQYF.

This chain uses TRBV19 with TRBJ1-2, with TRBD1 matching over 9 bases. The CDR3 is 16 residues long. Unmatched junction bases numbered 15, after V lost 10 bases and J lost 3 bases. Looked up from germline, CDR1 is LNHDA and CDR2 is SQIVND (reference sequence). The CDR3, as DNA: TGTGCCAAGGAGAAACAGGGGGCGCGGGTTTACTATGGCTACACCTTC. It is translated as CAKEKQGARVYYGYTF.

J is TRBJ1-2 and V is TRBV18; D not certain. There are 14 residues in the CDR3. CDR1 is KGHSH, CDR2 LQKENI, per germline. V lost 3 bases, J lost 0 bases, and 8 bases lay in between. The CDR3 here is CASSPQVANYGYTF. DNA of the CDR3: TGTGCCAGCTCACCTCAGGTCGCTAACTATGGCTACACCTTC.

The rearrangement uses TRBV7-2 and TRBJ1-5, with a possible D match to TRBD1 (5 bases). V was pared by 5 bases and J by 1 base, with 6 bases between. The CDR3 has 13 amino acids. The germline V gene encodes CDR1 SGHTA and CDR2 FQGNSA. The CDR3 DNA follows: TGTGCCAGCAGCCGACAGAGCAATCAGCCCCAGCATTTT. Translating gives CASSRQSNQPQHF.

The chain couples TRBV11-3 to TRBJ2-7, with D tentatively TRBD1 (5 bases). The CDR3 spans 12 residues. V lost 4 bases, J lost 6 bases, and 10 bases lay in between. Germline CDR1 reads SGHNT; CDR2 reads YENEEA. In nucleotides, the CDR3 is TGTGCCAGCAGCTCAGGGATTTCCGAGCAGTACTTC. Protein: CASSSGISEQYF.

The chain's CDR3 is CAWTKQGDQPQHF. CDR3 sequence (DNA): TGTGCCTGGACCAAACAGGGTGATCAGCCCCAGCATTTT. This chain connects TRBV30 to TRBJ1-5, with a weak D call TRBD1 (6 bases). The CDR3 has 13 amino acids. The germline CDR1 and CDR2 sequences are GTSNPN and SVGIG (reference sequence). The V and J ends lost 4 bases and 5 bases respectively, with 12 bases between them.

CDR3 nucleotide sequence: TGCGCCAGCTCTCGGGGACAGGAGTACAATGAGCAGTTCTTC. It codes for CASSRGQEYNEQFF. The V gene is TRBV5-1, the J gene TRBJ2-1; 8 bases map to TRBD1. The CDR3 is made up of 14 amino acids. The germline V gene encodes CDR1 SGHRS and CDR2 YFSETQ. Trimming cost V 7 bases and J 4 bases; bases outside gene matches: 7.

This chain connects TRBV28 to TRBJ1-4; 9 bases align to TRBD1. Unmatched junction bases numbered 7, after V lost 0 bases and J lost 8 bases. Germline V lookup: CDR1 MDHEN, CDR2 SYDVKM. CDR3 length equals 16 residues. CDR3 sequence reads: CASSLWGQGEGEKLFF. The CDR3 bases are TGTGCCAGCAGTTTATGGGGACAGGGCGAGGGGGAAAAACTGTTTTTT.

The CDR3 DNA sequence: TGTGCCAGCAGCCCTTCTAGCGGGAGTATCTCTGGGGCCAACGTCCTGACTTTC. Protein product: CASSPSSGSISGANVLTF. The rearrangement joins TRBV4-2 to TRBJ2-6; 10 bases are a match to TRBD2. This CDR3 region has 18 residues. V dropped 4 bases and J dropped 0; count of bases not matched to a gene: 6. CDR1 is LGHNA, CDR2 YNFKEQ, per germline.

The genes are TRBV7-8 and TRBJ1-4; 7 bases are shared with TRBD1. The CDR3 has 15 residues. CDR1 SGHVS and CDR2 FQNEAQ come from the germline V gene. With V trimmed by 5 bases and J by 5 bases, 8 bases remained unmatched. The CDR3 loop reads CASSKSGQRNEKLFF. The DNA for the CDR3 is TGTGCCAGCAGCAAATCGGGACAGAGAAATGAAAAACTGTTTTTT.

This chain uses TRBV5-1 with TRBJ1-6, with 8 bases that match TRBD1. Looked up from germline, CDR1 is SGHRS and CDR2 is YFSETQ. V trimming: 0 bases; J trimming: 7 bases; junction bases outside the gene matches: 3. The CDR3 consists of 15 residues. This chain's CDR3 is CASSLVGTGNSPLHF. The CDR3 DNA follows: TGCGCCAGCAGCTTGGTGGGGACAGGCAATTCACCCCTCCACTTT.

The rearrangement joins TRBV7-9 to TRBJ2-7; 10 bases fit TRBD1. Germline values: CDR1 SEHNR, CDR2 FQNEAQ (reference sequence). The J segment lost 3 bases and the V segment lost 5 bases, leaving 4 bases of the junction unmatched. The CDR3 has 14 residues. The CDR3 is CASSEDRGFYEQYF. As DNA, the CDR3 is TGTGCCAGCAGCGAGGACAGGGGGTTCTACGAGCAGTACTTC.

The chain has TRBV5-1 and TRBJ2-1, with 8 bases aligning to TRBD1. This CDR3 is built from 15 residues. Germline V CDR1 and CDR2: SGHRS, YFSETQ. With V trimmed by 4 bases and J by 3 bases, 6 bases remained unmatched. CDR3 protein: CASSRSGGGYNEQFF. CDR3 coding DNA: TGCGCCAGCAGCCGTTCAGGGGGCGGCTACAATGAGCAGTTCTTC. The complete variable domain, with remaining parts taken from reference TRBV5-1 and TRBJ2-1, reads KAGVTQTPRYLIKTRGQQVTLSCSPISGHRSVSWYQQTPGQGLQFLFEYFSETQRNKGNFPGRFSGRQFSNSRSEMNVSTLELGDSALYLCASSRSGGGYNEQFFGPGTRLTVL.

The V gene is TRBV9, the J gene TRBJ2-1; D call uncertain. The CDR3 is 13 residues long. Germline CDR1 is SGDLS and CDR2 is YYNGEE. V gave up 1 base and J gave up 10 bases, with 12 bases separating them. CDR3: CASSVSPLLEQFF. Written as DNA, the CDR3 is TGTGCCAGCAGCGTAAGTCCCTTACTCGAGCAGTTCTTC.

This sequence joins TRBV10-3 and TRBJ2-7, with D perhaps TRBD1 (6 bases). The germline V gene has CDR1 ENHRY and CDR2 SYGVKD. Trimming removed 6 bases at V and 7 bases at J, with 22 bases between. The CDR3 runs to 15 residues. In nucleotides, the CDR3 is TGTGCCATCAGAGAGACAGGCCAAAGTACCGGGGAGCAGTACTTC. Residues: CAIRETGQSTGEQYF.

The chain links TRBV7-6 to TRBJ1-5, with D unresolved. The CDR3 is 15 amino acids. Trimming took 1 base from V and 1 from J, leaving 8 bases between them. The germline gives CDR1 SGHVS, CDR2 FNYEAQ. The CDR3 DNA reads as TGTGCCAGCAGCTTAGATCTGGGCAGCAATCAGCCCCAGCATTTT. It encodes CASSLDLGSNQPQHF.

The CDR3: CAVSLDSIEAFF. Here the CDR3 DNA reads TGTGCCGTCTCCCTGGACAGTATTGAAGCTTTCTTT. This rearrangement joins TRBV2 to TRBJ1-1, with a weak D call TRBD1 (6 bases). Per the germline V gene, CDR1 is SNHLY and CDR2 is FYNNEI. With 11 bases removed from V and 7 bases from J, the gap between germline ends came to 17 bases. The CDR3 runs 12 residues.

A single count supports this clone. The rearrangement links TRBV19 to TRBJ2-5, with D tentatively TRBD2 (7 bases). Between the trimmed V and J ends, which lost 4 bases and 5 bases, there was a span of 26 bases. Germline CDR1 is LNHDA and CDR2 is SQIVND (reference sequence). The CDR3 totals 18 residues. The CDR3 spells CASSTPPTARGPKETQYF. The CDR3 coding sequence is TGTGCCAGTAGTACCCCCCCAACGGCGCGGGGGCCGAAGGAGACCCAGTACTTC.

The chain joins TRBV10-2 to TRBJ2-1; perhaps TRBD2 as D (5 bases). CDR1 and CDR2 (germline): WSHSY, SAAADI. The CDR3 sequence is 13 residues long. Between the trimmed V and J ends, which lost 4 bases and 3 bases, there was a span of 7 bases. This CDR3 reads CASSVTNYNEQFF. CDR3 in DNA: TGCGCCAGCAGTGTGACTAACTACAATGAGCAGTTCTTC.

V and J are TRBV2 and TRBJ2-5, with D uncertain. Germline lookup yields CDR1 SNHLY and CDR2 FYNNEI. The CDR3 is made up of 11 amino acids. Trimming left V 4 bases short and J 5 bases short, with 5 bases between. The CDR3 is CASSGRETQYF. CDR3 bases: TGTGCCAGCAGTGGGCGGGAGACCCAGTACTTC.